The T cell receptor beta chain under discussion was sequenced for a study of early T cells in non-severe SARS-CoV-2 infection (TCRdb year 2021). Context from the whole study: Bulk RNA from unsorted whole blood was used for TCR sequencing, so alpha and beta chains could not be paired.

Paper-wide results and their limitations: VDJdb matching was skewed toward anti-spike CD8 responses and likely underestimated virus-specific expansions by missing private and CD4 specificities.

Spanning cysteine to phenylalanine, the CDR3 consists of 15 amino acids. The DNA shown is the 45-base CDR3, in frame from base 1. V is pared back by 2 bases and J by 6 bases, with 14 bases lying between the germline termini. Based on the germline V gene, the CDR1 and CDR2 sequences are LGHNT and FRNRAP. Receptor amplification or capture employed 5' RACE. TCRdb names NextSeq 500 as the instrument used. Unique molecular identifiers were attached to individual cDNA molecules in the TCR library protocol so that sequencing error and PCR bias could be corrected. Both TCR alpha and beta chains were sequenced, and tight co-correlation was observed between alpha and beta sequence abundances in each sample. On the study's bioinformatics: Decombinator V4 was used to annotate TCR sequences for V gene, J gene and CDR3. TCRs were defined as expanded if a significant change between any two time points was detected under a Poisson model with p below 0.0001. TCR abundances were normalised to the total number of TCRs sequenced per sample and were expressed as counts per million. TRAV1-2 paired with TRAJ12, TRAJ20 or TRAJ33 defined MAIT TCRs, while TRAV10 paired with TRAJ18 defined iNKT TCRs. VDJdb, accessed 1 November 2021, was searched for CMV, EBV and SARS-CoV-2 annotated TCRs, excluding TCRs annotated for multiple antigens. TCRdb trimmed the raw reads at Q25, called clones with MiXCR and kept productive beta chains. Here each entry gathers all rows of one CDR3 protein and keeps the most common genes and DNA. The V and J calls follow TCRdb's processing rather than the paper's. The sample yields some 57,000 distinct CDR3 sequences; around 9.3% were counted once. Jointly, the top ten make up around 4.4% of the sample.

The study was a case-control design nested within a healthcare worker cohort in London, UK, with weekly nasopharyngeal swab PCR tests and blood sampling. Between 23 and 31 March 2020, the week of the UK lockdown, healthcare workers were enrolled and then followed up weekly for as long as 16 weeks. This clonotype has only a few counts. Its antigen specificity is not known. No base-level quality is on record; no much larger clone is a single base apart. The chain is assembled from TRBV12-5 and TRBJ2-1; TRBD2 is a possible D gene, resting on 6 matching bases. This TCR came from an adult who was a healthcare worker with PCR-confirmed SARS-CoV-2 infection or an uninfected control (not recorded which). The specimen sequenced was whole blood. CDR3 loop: CASGLTRGKRNEQFF. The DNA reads TGTGCTAGTGGTTTGACCCGGGGGAAGCGCAATGAGCAGTTCTTC.